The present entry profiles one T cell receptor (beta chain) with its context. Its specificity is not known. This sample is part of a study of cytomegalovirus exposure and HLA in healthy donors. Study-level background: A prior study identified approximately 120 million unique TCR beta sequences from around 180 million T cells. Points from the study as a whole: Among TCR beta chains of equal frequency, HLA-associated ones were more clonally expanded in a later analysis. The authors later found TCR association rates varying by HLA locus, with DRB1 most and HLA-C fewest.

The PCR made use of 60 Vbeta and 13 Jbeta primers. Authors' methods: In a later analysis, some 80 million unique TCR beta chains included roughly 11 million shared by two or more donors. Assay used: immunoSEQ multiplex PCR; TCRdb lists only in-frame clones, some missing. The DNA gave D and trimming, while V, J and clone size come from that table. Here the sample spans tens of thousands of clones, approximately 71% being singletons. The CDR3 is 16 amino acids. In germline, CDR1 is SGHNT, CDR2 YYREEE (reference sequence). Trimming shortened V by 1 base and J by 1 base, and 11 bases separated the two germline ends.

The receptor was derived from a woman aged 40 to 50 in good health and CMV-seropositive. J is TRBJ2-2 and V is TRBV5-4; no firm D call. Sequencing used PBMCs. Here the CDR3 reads CASSLRSPLNTGELFF. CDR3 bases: TGTGCCAGCAGCTTGCGGTCCCCATTGAACACCGGGGAGCTGTTTTTT.